This TCR beta chain was recovered during a study of patients and donors after allogeneic stem cell transplantation. Each CDR3 protein is one row after TCRdb ran MiXCR on the RT-PCR reads. Among hundreds of thousands of distinct CDR3 sequences, 35% to 45% were seen once, and the ten largest hold around a tenth. CDR1 SGHTA and CDR2 FQGTGA come from the germline V gene. The CDR3 loop spans 17 amino acids. The V segment lost 5 bases and the J segment 1 base; nucleotides outside the gene matches: 11. This clonotype was found a few times. The gene calls are TRBV7-3 and TRBJ1-1, with TRBD1 identical over 9 bases. The sequence came from a human donor who was either an allogeneic HSCT recipient or a stem cell or donor lymphocyte infusion donor (not recorded which). It is not recorded whose cells these are; they may come from a transplant donor. Sample: blood, either unsorted or a sorted T cell fraction (not recorded which). The CDR3 is CASSPGTGHLENTEAFF. For the CDR3, the DNA is TGTGCCAGCAGCCCTGGGACAGGGCATCTGGAGAACACTGAAGCTTTCTTT. Full variable domain (outside the CDR3, taken from reference TRBV7-3 and TRBJ1-1): GAGVSQTPSNKVTEKGKYVELRCDPISGHTALYWYRQSLGQGPEFLIYFQGTGAADDSGLPNDRFFAVRPEGSVSTLKIQRTERGDSAVYLCASSPGTGHLENTEAFFGQGTRLTVV.